This entry lists 30 T cell receptor beta chains sequenced from one sample in a study of CD8 T cells in ankylosing spondylitis. One entry per CDR3 protein, called by TCRdb with MiXCR from the 5' RACE reads. The sample holds about 140,000 distinct CDR3 sequences, 7.3% seen once. Source material: blood, either unsorted or a sorted T cell fraction (not recorded which). These TCRs come from a female donor with ankylosing spondylitis or in good health (not recorded which).

This clonotype was detected many times. This rearrangement joins TRBV5-1 to TRBJ1-6, with 8 bases fitting TRBD1. V shed 1 base and J 10 bases; nucleotides not matched to a gene: 4. The CDR3 covers 14 residues. CDR1 SGHRS and CDR2 YFSETQ come from the germline V gene. CDR3 coding DNA: TGCGCCAGCAGCTTGAGGGACAGGACGTCACCCCTCCACTTT. As protein: CASSLRDRTSPLHF.

This clonotype showed up many times. The chain has TRBV20-1 and TRBJ1-1, with a possible D match to TRBD1 (5 bases). CDR3 size: 12 residues. V gave up 0 bases and J gave up 12 bases, with 14 bases separating them. Germline lookup yields CDR1 DFQATT and CDR2 SNEGSKA (reference sequence). CDR3 protein: CSARDSTGVSFF. The CDR3 DNA sequence: TGCAGTGCTAGAGATTCTACAGGCGTATCTTTCTTT.

Ten or more counts support this clonotype. V gene TRBV30 combines with J gene TRBJ1-2; the D is unclear. V was trimmed by 2 bases and J by 7 bases, leaving 11 bases between them. CDR1 GTSNPN and CDR2 SVGIG come from the germline V gene (reference sequence). This CDR3 has 12 residues. CDR3 sequence (DNA): TGTGCCTGGAGTTACGGTCAATCTGGCTACACCTTC. It codes for CAWSYGQSGYTF.

This clonotype was observed at least ten times. V is TRBV14 and J is TRBJ1-4; no clear D gene. V was cut by 2 bases and J by 6 bases, with 7 bases left in between. The CDR3 covers 13 residues. Germline assignment: CDR1 SGHDN and CDR2 FVKESK. The CDR3 reads CASSQQWDEKLFF. CDR3 DNA: TGTGCCAGCAGCCAACAGTGGGATGAAAAACTGTTTTTT.

This clonotype has ten or more counts. This sequence joins TRBV28 and TRBJ1-3; no firm D call. Germline CDR1 is MDHEN and CDR2 is SYDVKM. The CDR3 covers 15 residues. V was cut by 1 base and J by 0 bases, with 7 bases left in between. The CDR3 loop is CASSLFGRSGNTIYF. CDR3 in DNA: TGTGCCAGCAGTTTATTCGGGCGCTCTGGAAACACCATATATTTT.

This clonotype has only a few counts. The J gene is TRBJ2-1, the V gene TRBV5-1, with D perhaps matching TRBD2 (6 bases). Looked up from germline, CDR1 is SGHRS and CDR2 is YFSETQ. Trimming cost V 8 bases and J 9 bases, with 21 bases left between them. This CDR3 contains 14 residues. The DNA for the CDR3 is TGCGCCAGTGGTGGTGTGACTAGTCTGGCTGAGCAGTTCTTC. Its translation: CASGGVTSLAEQFF.

The chain couples TRBV4-1 to TRBJ1-1; D is unresolved. Germline CDR1 MGHRA, CDR2 YSYEKL. Deletions cut 3 bases from V and 7 bases from J, with 18 bases between. The CDR3 loop spans 15 amino acids. CDR3: CASSQLLAADGEAFF. CDR3 sequence (DNA): TGCGCCAGCAGCCAGCTCCTGGCCGCGGACGGTGAAGCTTTCTTT.

The chain recombines TRBV6-1 with TRBJ1-2, with D possibly TRBD1 on 5 matching bases. Per germline, CDR1 MNHNS and CDR2 SASEGT. The CDR3 extends over 15 amino acids. Trimming removed 6 bases from V and 8 bases from J, with 22 bases in between. CDR3 nucleotides: TGTGCCAGCAGGAGCCGGGATCGACTCACAGGCGGCTACACCTTC. Translated: CASRSRDRLTGGYTF.

This clonotype was seen at least ten times. V and J are TRBV19 and TRBJ2-1; TRBD2 might be the D (7 bases). Trimming removed 3 bases at V and 0 bases at J, with 12 bases between. Germline assignment: CDR1 LNHDA and CDR2 SQIVND (reference sequence). The CDR3 is 16 amino acids. This chain's CDR3 is CASSMWGGRSYNEQFF. For the CDR3, the DNA is TGTGCCAGTAGTATGTGGGGGGGGCGCTCCTACAATGAGCAGTTCTTC. The full variable domain, rest sourced from reference TRBV19 and TRBJ2-1, is DGGITQSPKYLFRKEGQNVTLSCEQNLNHDAMYWYRQDPGQGLRLIYYSQIVNDFQKGDIAEGYSVSREKKESFPLTVTSAQKNPTAFYLCASSMWGGRSYNEQFFGPGTRLTVL.

Many counts were recorded for this clonotype. V gene TRBV12-3 or TRBV12-4 combines with J gene TRBJ2-5; perhaps TRBD2 as D (5 bases). The CDR3 loop spans 13 amino acids. Trimming took 4 bases from V and 7 from J, leaving 13 bases between them. The DNA of the CDR3 is TGTGCCAGCAGTTCCTCTAGCTCCTGGACCCAGTACTTC. This gives the protein CASSSSSSWTQYF.

This clonotype was found a few times. V gene TRBV7-2 combines with J gene TRBJ2-7, with D maybe TRBD1 (6 bases). Germline values: CDR1 SGHTA, CDR2 FQGNSA. This CDR3 is built from 13 residues. Trimming took 4 bases from V and 5 from J, leaving 12 bases between them. For the CDR3, the DNA is TGTGCCAGCAGCTCTTATACAGGGCACGAGCAGTACTTC. Translation: CASSSYTGHEQYF.

This clonotype was counted many times. The CDR3 sequence: CSASSGSLNTEAFF. The CDR3 DNA is TGCAGTGCTAGCTCGGGGAGCCTGAACACTGAAGCTTTCTTT. The chain has TRBV20-1 and TRBJ1-1, with D unclear. This CDR3 comprises 14 residues. The V gene lost 3 bases and the J gene lost 0 bases, with 11 bases spanning the gap. Germline V CDR1 and CDR2: DFQATT, SNEGSKA (reference sequence).

The V gene is TRBV7-9, the J gene TRBJ2-5, with TRBD2 identical over 12 bases. CDR1 and CDR2 (germline): SEHNR, FQNEAQ (reference sequence). V shed 6 bases and J 3 bases; nucleotides not matched to a gene: 2. The CDR3 loop spans 14 amino acids. Here the CDR3 reads CASRRLAGEETQYF. CDR3 DNA: TGTGCCAGCAGAAGACTAGCGGGGGAAGAGACCCAGTACTTC.

At least ten counts were recorded for this clonotype. The J gene is TRBJ2-7, the V gene TRBV12-3 or TRBV12-4; D possibly uses TRBD1 or TRBD2 (6 bases each). With 6 bases removed from V and 4 bases from J, the gap between germline ends came to 19 bases. The CDR3 loop spans 15 amino acids. CDR3 in amino acids: CASRQGGQPNYEQYF. The CDR3, as DNA: TGTGCCAGCAGACAGGGAGGACAGCCCAATTACGAGCAGTACTTC.

This clonotype was detected many times. The rearrangement joins TRBV7-9 to TRBJ1-3; no clear D. CDR1 is SEHNR and CDR2 is FQNEAQ in the germline V gene (reference sequence). V was shortened by 5 bases and J by 4 bases, with 6 bases between the two germline ends. CDR3 length: 12 amino acids. CDR3 in amino acids: CASSEQGNTIYF. CDR3 in DNA: TGTGCCAGCAGCGAACAGGGAAACACCATATATTTT.

This clonotype was seen at least ten times. The rearrangement joins TRBV29-1 to TRBJ2-3; 9 bases are a match to TRBD1. The ends lost 7 bases at V and 9 bases at J; junction bases unmatched: 5. The CDR3 is 11 amino acids. The germline V gene encodes CDR1 SQVTM and CDR2 ANQGSEA. CDR3 DNA sequence: TGCAGCGAGGGACAGGGAGGAACGCAGTATTTT. It translates to CSEGQGGTQYF.

This clonotype was recorded many times. The genes are TRBV18 and TRBJ1-1; D remains unclear. The germline V gene encodes CDR1 KGHSH and CDR2 LQKENI. The CDR3 spans 13 residues. Trimming took off 6 bases at V and 3 bases at J, with 11 bases between the two ends. The CDR3 reads CASSQDQDTEAFF. The CDR3 DNA follows: TGTGCCAGCTCGCAGGATCAAGACACTGAAGCTTTCTTT.

Turning to this clonotype: One end of the junction is discordant with germline, which a read error may explain. This chain uses TRBV14 with TRBJ2-5; a possible D gene is TRBD1 (6 bases). The germline V gene encodes CDR1 SGHDN and CDR2 FVKESK. There are 15 residues in the CDR3. The CDR3 DNA reads TGTGCCAGCAGCCCTATACAGGGTTATCAAGAGACCCGGTACTTC. It encodes CASSPIQGYQETRYF.

This clonotype occurred many times. The chain has TRBV7-2 and TRBJ1-5, with D unresolved. Trimming took off 1 base at V and 6 bases at J, with 7 bases between the two ends. Germline V gene data show CDR1 as SGHTA and CDR2 as FQGNSA. This CDR3 has 13 amino acids. This CDR3 is CASSLERGQPQHF. The CDR3 DNA sequence: TGTGCCAGCAGCTTAGAACGGGGTCAGCCCCAGCATTTT. Drawing the rest from reference TRBV7-2 and TRBJ1-5, the complete variable domain is GAGVSQSPSNKVTEKGKDVELRCDPISGHTALYWYRQSLGQGLEFLIYFQGNSAPDKSGLPSDRFSAERTGGSVSTLTIQRTQQEDSAVYLCASSLERGQPQHFGDGTRLSIL.

This clonotype has ten or more counts. A read error may account for a junction end that differs from germline. V and J are TRBV7-7 and TRBJ1-2; no reliable D call. Looked up from germline, CDR1 is SSHAT and CDR2 is FNYEAQ (reference sequence). The CDR3 loop spans 15 amino acids. CDR3 protein: CASSYDVGMNYGYTF. As DNA, the CDR3 is TGTGCTAGCAGCTATGACGTTGGGATGAACTATGGCTACACCTTC.

This clonotype has ten or more counts. The chain uses TRBV3-1 and TRBJ1-2; 10 bases are a match to TRBD1. The CDR3 loop spans 14 amino acids. V was clipped by 3 bases and J by 7 bases; unmatched bases: 5. Looked up from germline, CDR1 is LGHDT and CDR2 is YNNKEL (reference sequence). In nucleotides, the CDR3 is TGTGCCAGCAGCCACCAGACAGGGGGCAGTGGCTACACCTTC. It encodes CASSHQTGGSGYTF.

This clonotype appeared many times. The chain recombines TRBV5-1 with TRBJ2-3, with TRBD2 matching 8 bases. CDR3 length: 16 residues. The germline gives CDR1 SGHRS, CDR2 YFSETQ. After removal of 2 bases from V and 1 base from J, the junction contained 6 bases not matched to a gene. The CDR3 coding sequence is TGCGCCAGCAGCTTAAACGGGGGGGCCGGCACAGATACGCAGTATTTT. Translation: CASSLNGGAGTDTQYF.

The chain uses TRBV3-1 and TRBJ2-3; 12 nucleotides match TRBD2. The CDR3 runs to 19 residues. V trimming: 1 base; J trimming: 2 bases; junction bases outside the gene matches: 10. Germline-derived CDR1 and CDR2 are LGHDT and YNNKEL (reference sequence). Here the CDR3 reads CASSQGPRTSGDYTDTQYF. CDR3 DNA sequence: TGTGCCAGCAGCCAAGGTCCTCGGACTAGCGGGGATTACACAGATACGCAGTATTTT.

This clonotype came up many times. V gene TRBV12-3 or TRBV12-4 combines with J gene TRBJ1-4; D gene unclear. This CDR3 comprises 16 residues. The V gene lost 6 bases and the J gene lost 0 bases, with 14 bases spanning the gap. Here the CDR3 reads CASRPDRSATNEKLFF. In DNA, the CDR3 is TGTGCCAGCAGACCTGACCGATCTGCAACTAATGAAAAACTGTTTTTT.

The chain couples TRBV30 to TRBJ2-1; D remains unclear. CDR3 length: 15 residues. The germline gives CDR1 GTSNPN, CDR2 SVGIG (reference sequence). V was pared by 2 bases and J by 7 bases, with 18 bases between. CDR3 sequence (DNA): TGTGCCTGGAGTCCCGGCACCTCCCAATTTAATGAGCAGTTCTTC. Translated, it gives CAWSPGTSQFNEQFF.

A word on this clonotype: The junction and the germline gene differ at one end; a read error may be behind it. The rearrangement joins TRBV18 to TRBJ2-3, with D possibly being TRBD1 (8 bases). From germline, CDR1 is KGHSH and CDR2 LQKENI. The CDR3 extends over 14 amino acids. The CDR3 protein is CTSSPTQGGNTQYF. Here the CDR3 DNA reads TGTACCAGCTCACCGACACAGGGGGGGAATACGCAGTATTTT.

This clonotype has at least ten counts. The chain combines TRBV11-3 with TRBJ2-7, with TRBD2 as a possible D gene (6 bases). CDR1 is SGHNT, CDR2 YENEEA, per germline. The CDR3 is made up of 13 amino acids. The V and J ends lost 3 bases and 2 bases respectively, with 8 bases between them. The CDR3 region is CASSFSGTYEQYF. The CDR3 coding sequence is TGTGCCAGCAGCTTTAGCGGAACCTACGAGCAGTACTTC. Filled out from reference TRBV11-3 and TRBJ2-7, the complete variable domain reads EAGVVQSPRYKIIEKKQPVAFWCNPISGHNTLYWYLQNLGQGPELLIRYENEEAVDDSQLPKDRFSAERLKGVDSTLKIQPAELGDSAVYLCASSFSGTYEQYFGPGTRLTVT.

This clonotype was observed many times. This chain joins TRBV10-3 and TRBJ2-5; weak D call: TRBD1 (5 bases). The CDR3 is made up of 13 amino acids. V shed 9 bases and J shed 1 base, with 12 bases lying between them. CDR1 and CDR2 from the germline V gene are ENHRY and SYGVKD. CDR3 nucleotide sequence: TGTGCCATGCGCGGACATATCCAAGAGACCCAGTACTTC. Its translation is CAMRGHIQETQYF.

At least ten counts were recorded for this clonotype. This chain connects TRBV6-1 to TRBJ1-2; D gene ambiguous. This CDR3 comprises 14 residues. Per the germline V gene, CDR1 is MNHNS and CDR2 is SASEGT. V was clipped by 6 bases and J by 0 bases, with 11 bases between them. The CDR3 sequence is CASRNGLANYGYTF. The DNA of the CDR3 is TGTGCCAGCAGGAATGGACTAGCTAACTATGGCTACACCTTC.

This clonotype was observed at least ten times. One end of the junction varies from germline; a read error may be responsible. The chain is built from TRBV12-3 or TRBV12-4 and TRBJ1-1; TRBD1 agrees at 8 bases. The CDR3 has 13 residues. This CDR3 reads CASSLPVFTGQEF. Here the CDR3 DNA reads TGTGCCAGCAGTTTGCCCGTTTTCACGGGACAGGAATTT.